These T cell receptor beta chains were read from a single sample in a study of T cells in Graves' hyperthyroidism and ophthalmopathy. Each CDR3 protein gets one entry after TCRdb re-called the multiplex PCR reads with MiXCR. This sample has some 370,000 distinct CDR3 sequences, with about a sixth found just once. Material for sequencing was blood. These receptors originate from a woman aged 25 to 39 with Graves' hyperthyroidism that later progressed to Graves' ophthalmopathy. CDR3s include the opening cysteine and the closing phenylalanine or tryptophan. Each record gives: V gene, D gene, clone size, J gene, CDR3 DNA, CDR3 protein. D genes are given only for firm matches. For some rows the clone size is stated as once, few or many, or as a class when expanded; others skip it.

TRBV7-8	.	few	TRBJ2-7	TGTGCCAGCAGAGATATGCCCTCCGGGACGCATACCTACGAGCAGTACTTC	CASRDMPSGTHTYEQYF
TRBV13	.	.	TRBJ1-2	TGTGCCAGCAGCTCCCGACTGGGCGGCTACACCTTC	CASSSRLGGYTF
TRBV3-1	.	.	TRBJ1-5	TGTGCCAGCAGCTTGGGACGGGGGAAAACCAATCAGCCCCAGCATTTT	CASSLGRGKTNQPQHF
TRBV24-1	.	many	TRBJ1-6	TGTGCCACCAGTGTTCGGGGCTACAATTCACCCCTCCACTTT	CATSVRGYNSPLHF
TRBV11-2	.	.	TRBJ1-1	TGTGCCAGCAGCCTGAGGAGGGGCCTGAACACTGAAGCTTTCTTT	CASSLRRGLNTEAFF
TRBV7-9	TRBD2	many	TRBJ2-3	TGTACCAGCAGCCCGTTTCTAGCGGGAGATACGCAGTATTTT	CTSSPFLAGDTQYF
TRBV9	.	.	TRBJ2-5	TGTGCCAGCAGCAATCAGGGTGGGTCCTCACAAGAGACCCAGTACTTC	CASSNQGGSSQETQYF
TRBV28	.	many	TRBJ2-1	TGTGCCGGGAGTAGTAGGGCCTCCTACAATGAGCAGTTCTTC	CAGSSRASYNEQFF
TRBV12-3/TRBV12-4	TRBD1	.	TRBJ2-7	TGTGCCAGCAGTCCAGGGGACAGGGGTCGTGAGCAGTACTTC	CASSPGDRGREQYF
TRBV19	TRBD1	few	TRBJ1-5	TGTGCCAGTAGTACGATCCCAGGGGGCCTGTCAGGCAATCAGCCCCAGCATTTT	CASSTIPGGLSGNQPQHF
TRBV28	.	many	TRBJ2-1	TGTGCCAGCAGTTCCCAGAAAGCAGGTTTTTACAACCCCCCCCAGTTCTTC	CASSSQKAGFYNPPQFF
TRBV2	TRBD2	few	TRBJ2-1	TGTGCCAGCAGTGAGGGCGGGGGGGCCAATGAGCAGTTCTTC	CASSEGGGANEQFF
TRBV24-1	TRBD1	medium-sized	TRBJ1-5	TGTGCCACCTACGACAGGGGGGATAGCAATCAGCCCCAGCATTTT	CATYDRGDSNQPQHF
TRBV12-5	.	.	TRBJ2-1	TGTGCTAGTGGTTTGGACGGGGCTGAGCAGTTCTTC	CASGLDGAEQFF
TRBV6-5	TRBD1	many	TRBJ2-7	TGTGCCAGCAGTTACTCGTGGGGACAGGGGAACCACGAGCAGTACTTC	CASSYSWGQGNHEQYF
TRBV6-1	.	few	TRBJ1-3	TGTGCCAGCAGTGGGGAACACTCTGGAAACACCATATATTTT	CASSGEHSGNTIYF
TRBV7-9	TRBD1	few	TRBJ1-2	TGTGCCAGCAGCTCCGGGACAGGGCTTAACTATGGCTACACCTTC	CASSSGTGLNYGYTF
TRBV9	TRBD1	many	TRBJ1-1	TGTGCCAGCAGCGCTACGGGACAGGGAATTAAGACTGAAGCTTTCTTT	CASSATGQGIKTEAFF
TRBV7-2	.	.	TRBJ2-5	TGTGCCAGCAGCTTAGAAGGCAGGGCGGGAGAGACCCAGTACTTC	CASSLEGRAGETQYF
TRBV11-2	.	many	TRBJ2-1	TGTGCCAGCAGCTTAGGAAGGGTCTCCTACAATGAGCAGTTCTTC	CASSLGRVSYNEQFF
TRBV3-1	.	few	TRBJ2-7	TGTGCCAGCAGCCAAGTGGGGACAAACTACGAGCAGTACTTC	CASSQVGTNYEQYF
TRBV27	.	many	TRBJ1-5	TGTGCCAGCAGTTTACGGGGGGGAAGCGGTAATCAGCCCCAGCATTTT	CASSLRGGSGNQPQHF
TRBV7-6	TRBD1	.	TRBJ2-5	TGTGCCAGCAGCCTAACAGGGGGCTTGGAGACCCAGTACTTC	CASSLTGGLETQYF
TRBV13	.	few	TRBJ2-5	TGTGCCAGCAGCTTAGAGTCAGGGGGGGAGACCCAGTACTTC	CASSLESGGETQYF
TRBV6-1	TRBD1	.	TRBJ1-1	TGTGCCAGCCAAGGGACAGGGAAGGCTGAAGCTTTCTTT	CASQGTGKAEAFF
TRBV19	.	few	TRBJ1-2	TGTGCCAGCAGAAGGGTGTCGCTCGACTATGGCTACACCTTC	CASRRVSLDYGYTF
TRBV5-4	.	.	TRBJ1-3	TGTGCCAGCAGCCCGACACTCTCTGGAAACACCATATATTTT	CASSPTLSGNTIYF
TRBV28	.	.	TRBJ1-3	TGTGCCAGCAGCCTTACTGGAAACACCATATATTTT	CASSLTGNTIYF
TRBV27	.	.	TRBJ2-7	TGTGCCAGCAGTTTCGGGGGTTGGTACGAGCAGTACTTC	CASSFGGWYEQYF
TRBV19	TRBD2	.	TRBJ2-3	TGTGCCAGTAGTGCATACTTAGCGGGTTTGGCTACGCAGTATTTT	CASSAYLAGLATQYF
TRBV11-3	.	.	TRBJ1-1	TGTGCCAGCAGCTTAGATCCCAGCTCGAACACTGAAGCTTTCTTT	CASSLDPSSNTEAFF
TRBV14	TRBD2	many	TRBJ2-7	TGTGCCAGCAGCCAAGATAGGCCTAGCGGGACGGGCCCCGCTTACGAGCAGTACTTC	CASSQDRPSGTGPAYEQYF
TRBV10-3	TRBD2	.	TRBJ2-3	TGTGCCATCAGTGAGTCGAATGTGGGAGGGGCCGCAGATACGCAGTATTTT	CAISESNVGGAADTQYF